The text below deals with one T cell receptor (beta chain). The sample originates from a study of OX40 agonist ivuxolimab in advanced cancers. The CDR3 totals 15 residues. Germline loops: CDR1 MDHEN, CDR2 SYDVKM. Unmatched junction bases numbered 5, after V lost 5 bases and J lost 3 bases. The assay was immunoSEQ multiplex PCR, and TCRdb's table has in-frame clones only and misses some. Here the sample spans tens of thousands of clones, 87% being singletons. The timepoints at which blood was sampled were baseline, cycle 4 day 1, and cycle 7 day 1. The receptor's source is an adult with an advanced solid tumor such as melanoma, head and neck, liver or kidney cancer. The V and J genes are TRBV28 and TRBJ2-5; 11 nucleotides agree with TRBD2. This specimen consisted of CD4+ or CD8+ T cells sorted from blood, obtained in a trial of the OX40 agonist ivuxolimab. The CDR3 reads CASSVAGGPEETQYF. CDR3 DNA: TGTGCCAGCAGTGTAGCGGGAGGGCCGGAAGAGACCCAGTACTTC. The full variable domain, in which reference TRBV28 and TRBJ2-5 provide the parts outside the CDR3, is DVKVTQSSRYLVKRTGEKVFLECVQDMDHENMFWYRQDPGLGLRLIYFSYDVKMKEKGDIPEGYSVSREKKERFSLILESASTNQTSMYLCASSVAGGPEETQYFGPGTRLLVL.